The next 5 T cell receptor beta chains were all read from a single sample in a study of beta chain features in type 1 diabetes (dated by TCRdb to 2017 to 2018). What the work shows at the level of the full study, not this receptor alone: A moderate but significant shortening of TCRB CDR3 length was observed in type 1 diabetes patients in all four CD4+ subsets.

The library was prepared using the immunoSEQ multiplex PCR assay. All of the isolated RNA was reverse transcribed with the High Capacity cDNA Reverse Transcription Kit, so expressed TCRB transcripts were sequenced. In its TCRdb copy, this immuneACCESS table keeps in-frame sequences only and misses some clones. Where compared with another copy, unresolved V genes explain less than half of these, and the others have no known cause. This sample lists roughly 160,000 clones; approximately 9% were detected once. 0.45% to 0.55% of the sample is taken by the ten largest. These TCRs are of unknown antigen specificity. Input material: central memory CD4+ T cells from blood. These receptors originate from a woman aged 18-29 years with type 1 diabetes.

This clone was seen a handful of times. The chain recombines TRBV10-3 with TRBJ2-7; D perhaps matches TRBD2 (5 bases). Germline CDR1 and CDR2: ENHRY and SYGVKD. V was cut by 6 bases and J by 2 bases, with 14 bases left in between. The CDR3 is 14 amino acids. The CDR3 coding sequence is TGTGCCATCAGCTATGCACTCGGGACCTACGAGCAGTACTTC. This gives the protein CAISYALGTYEQYF.

This clone was seen a handful of times. The chain couples TRBV6-8 to TRBJ1-5; D gene ambiguous. Germline loops: CDR1 MNHGY, CDR2 SAAAGT. Trimming shortened V by 2 bases and J by 0 bases, and 8 bases separated the two germline ends. The CDR3 sequence is 15 residues long. CDR3 sequence (DNA): TGTGCCAGCAGTTACGGCACACCTAGCAATCAGCCCCAGCATTTT. Translation gives CASSYGTPSNQPQHF.

This chain uses TRBV19 with TRBJ1-5, with D tentatively TRBD1 (6 bases). The CDR3 loop spans 15 amino acids. Trimming stripped 3 bases from V and 7 bases from J, with 16 bases between. The germline gives CDR1 LNHDA, CDR2 SQIVND (reference sequence). This CDR3 reads CASSINRVPGQPQHF. CDR3 DNA: TGTGCCAGTAGTATCAACAGGGTGCCGGGACAGCCCCAGCATTTT.

This clone was seen a few times. The chain employs TRBV11-2 and TRBJ2-5; 13 positions agree with TRBD2. The J call may be in error: the DNA end matches TRBJ2-7 better. The CDR3 totals 14 residues. Germline values: CDR1 SGHAT, CDR2 FQNNGV. The DNA of the CDR3 is TGTGCCAGCAGCTTAGGGACTAGCGGGGGCGAGCAGTACTTC. It encodes CASSLGTSGGEQYF.

CDR3 amino acids: CASSLVATEAFF. CDR3 in DNA: TGTGCCAGCAGCTTAGTGGCAACTGAAGCTTTCTTT. The gene calls are TRBV7-8 and TRBJ1-1, with D hard to call. V lost 1 base and J lost 5, with 5 bases in between. Germline CDR1 and CDR2: SGHVS and FQNEAQ. The CDR3 totals 12 residues.